The clone carrying this TCR beta chain was detected only once. Its target is not known. The data derive from a study of cytomegalovirus exposure and HLA in healthy donors. Study outcomes and limitations: Diagnosis of cytomegalovirus status made by the classifier reportedly showed high specificity and sensitivity. A later analysis linked a missense variant in DCLRE1C to the trimming of TCR beta V and J genes. Overall, roughly 160 TCR beta chains were annotated as cytomegalovirus-associated.

V lost 9 bases and J lost 7; bases outside the gene matches: 6. CDR1 is SNHLY, CDR2 FYNNEI, per germline. The CDR3 contains 13 residues. A multiplex PCR was run with 60 Vbeta primers and 13 Jbeta primers. Data came from immunoSEQ multiplex PCR; TCRdb stores just in-frame clones and leaves some out. The sample records about 170,000 clones, around 80% being singletons. The chain combines TRBV2 with TRBJ2-1, with TRBD2 matching over 10 bases. Sequenced material: PBMCs. This receptor was taken from a woman aged 50 to 65 in good health and CMV-seropositive. The CDR3 region is CASSGGRMNEQFF. In DNA, the CDR3 is TGTGCCAGTAGCGGGGGGCGGATGAATGAGCAGTTCTTC.